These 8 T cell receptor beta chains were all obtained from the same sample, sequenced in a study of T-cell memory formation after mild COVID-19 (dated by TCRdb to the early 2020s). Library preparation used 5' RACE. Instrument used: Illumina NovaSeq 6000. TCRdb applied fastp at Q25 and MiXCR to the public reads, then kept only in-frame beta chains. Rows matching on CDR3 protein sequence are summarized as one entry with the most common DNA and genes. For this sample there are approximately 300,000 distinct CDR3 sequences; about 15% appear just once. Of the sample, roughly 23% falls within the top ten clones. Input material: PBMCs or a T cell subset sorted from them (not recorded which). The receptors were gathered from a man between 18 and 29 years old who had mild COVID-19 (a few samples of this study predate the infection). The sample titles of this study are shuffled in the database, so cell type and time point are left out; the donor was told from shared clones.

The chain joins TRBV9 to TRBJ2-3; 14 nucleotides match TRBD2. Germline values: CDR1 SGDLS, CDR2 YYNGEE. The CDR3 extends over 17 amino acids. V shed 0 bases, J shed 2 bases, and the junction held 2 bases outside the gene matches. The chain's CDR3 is CASSVGGLAGVTDTQYF. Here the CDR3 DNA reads TGTGCCAGCAGCGTAGGGGGACTAGCGGGGGTCACAGATACGCAGTATTTT.

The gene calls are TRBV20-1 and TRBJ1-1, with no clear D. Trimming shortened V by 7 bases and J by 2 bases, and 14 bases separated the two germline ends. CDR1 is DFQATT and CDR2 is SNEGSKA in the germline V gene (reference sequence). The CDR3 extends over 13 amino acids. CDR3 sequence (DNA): TGCAGTGTTCCGGGCACCTCAAACACTGAAGCTTTCTTT. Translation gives CSVPGTSNTEAFF.

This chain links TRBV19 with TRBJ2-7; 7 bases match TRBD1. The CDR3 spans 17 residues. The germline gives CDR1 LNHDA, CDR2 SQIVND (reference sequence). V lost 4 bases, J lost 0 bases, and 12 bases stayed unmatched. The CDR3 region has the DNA TGTGCCAGTAGTAAATATTACGGACAGGCGGACTCCTACGAGCAGTACTTC. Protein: CASSKYYGQADSYEQYF.

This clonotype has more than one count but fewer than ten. CDR3 coding DNA: TGTGCCAGCAGCTTAGGGGGCGAGGTCACTGAAGCTTTCTTT. Its translation: CASSLGGEVTEAFF. The chain has TRBV7-2 and TRBJ1-1; D is perhaps TRBD1 (5 bases). Trimming left V 1 base short and J 4 bases short, with 10 bases between. Germline CDR1 and CDR2: SGHTA and FQGNSA. The CDR3 is made up of 14 amino acids.

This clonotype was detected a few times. CDR3 sequence reads: CASSRGPGTAEAFF. CDR3 nucleotides: TGTGCCAGCAGTCGAGGACCGGGAACGGCTGAAGCTTTCTTT. The chain is built from TRBV12-3 or TRBV12-4 and TRBJ1-1, with no clear D. Trimming stripped 5 bases from V and 6 bases from J, with 16 bases between. There are 14 residues in the CDR3.

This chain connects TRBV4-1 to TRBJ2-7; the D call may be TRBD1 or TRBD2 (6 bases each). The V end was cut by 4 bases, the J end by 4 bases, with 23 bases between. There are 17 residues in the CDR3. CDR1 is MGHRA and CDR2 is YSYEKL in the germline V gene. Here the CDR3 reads CASSPHPGASNPYEQYV. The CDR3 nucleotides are TGCGCCAGCAGCCCCCACCCGGGGGCATCGAACCCTTACGAGCAGTACGTC.

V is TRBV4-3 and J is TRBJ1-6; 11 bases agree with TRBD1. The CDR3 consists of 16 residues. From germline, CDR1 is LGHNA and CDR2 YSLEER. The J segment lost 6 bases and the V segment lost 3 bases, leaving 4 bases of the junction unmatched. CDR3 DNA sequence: TGCGCCAGCAGCCAGGAGGACAGGGGGCTTAATTCACCCCTCCACTTT. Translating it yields CASSQEDRGLNSPLHF.

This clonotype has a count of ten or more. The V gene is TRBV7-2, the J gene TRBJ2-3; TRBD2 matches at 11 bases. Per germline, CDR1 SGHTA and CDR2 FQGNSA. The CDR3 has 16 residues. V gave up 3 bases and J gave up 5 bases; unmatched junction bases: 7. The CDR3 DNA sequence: TGTGCCAGCAGCTTGCACCGACTAGCGGGGCAAGATACGCAGTATTTT. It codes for CASSLHRLAGQDTQYF.